The 14 T cell receptor beta chains below were found in one sample sequenced in a study of T cells in Graves' hyperthyroidism and ophthalmopathy. Using RNA transcripts as the source, TCR beta CDR3 regions were amplified. The HTBI primer set was used in a first-round RT-PCR of the TCR CDR3. TCRdb reprocessed the multiplex PCR reads with MiXCR, giving one entry per CDR3 protein. The sample records about 380,000 distinct CDR3 sequences, around a sixth being singletons. Sequencing was done on a sample of blood. The receptors here all came from a man aged 18-30 years with Graves' ophthalmopathy.

This clonotype has just a few counts. This rearrangement joins TRBV18 to TRBJ1-5; D gene ambiguous. Trimming cost V 3 bases and J 8 bases, with 11 bases left between them. CDR1 is KGHSH and CDR2 is LQKENI in the germline V gene. CDR3 length: 13 residues. CDR3 sequence: CASSPPEAEPQHF. CDR3 DNA: TGTGCCAGCTCACCGCCAGAGGCGGAGCCCCAGCATTTT.

The V call is TRBV9, the J call TRBJ1-1, with D uncertain. This CDR3 has 13 amino acids. The V gene lost 5 bases and the J gene lost 1 base, with 9 bases spanning the gap. Germline V gene sequence: CDR1 SGDLS, CDR2 YYNGEE. The DNA for the CDR3 is TGTGCCAGCAGACCGGTCGGGAACACTGAAGCTTTCTTT. The encoded protein is CASRPVGNTEAFF.

In this sample, this clonotype turned up a few times. The J gene is TRBJ2-1, the V gene TRBV20-1; D possibly corresponds to TRBD1 (6 bases). This CDR3 has 14 amino acids. The V end lost 6 bases, the J end lost 4 bases, and 16 bases lay between the germline ends. Germline values: CDR1 DFQATT, CDR2 SNEGSKA (reference sequence). CDR3 bases: TGCAGTGCCCAGCAAGGGACACAGTACAATGAGCAGTTCTTC. This gives the protein CSAQQGTQYNEQFF.

V gene TRBV28 combines with J gene TRBJ2-5; tentatively, D is TRBD1 or TRBD2 (6 bases each). Per the germline V gene, CDR1 is MDHEN and CDR2 is SYDVKM. Trimming took 6 bases from V and 5 from J, leaving 28 bases between them. This CDR3 comprises 18 residues. The CDR3 DNA reads TGTGCCAGCAGCAACAGAATTCAACAGGGACTCCCCCGGGAGACCCAGTACTTC. It is translated as CASSNRIQQGLPRETQYF.

A few counts support this clonotype. V and J are TRBV6-1 and TRBJ1-2, with 10 bases fitting TRBD1. The J segment lost 4 bases and the V segment lost 6 bases, leaving 8 bases of the junction unmatched. This CDR3 region has 15 residues. Germline assignment: CDR1 MNHNS and CDR2 SASEGT. The CDR3 loop is CASSPDRGRGYGYTF. Here the CDR3 DNA reads TGTGCCAGCAGCCCAGACAGGGGGCGAGGCTATGGCTACACCTTC.

The chain employs TRBV6-1 and TRBJ2-7; TRBD1 might be the D (5 bases). CDR1 is MNHNS, CDR2 SASEGT, per germline. The CDR3 length is 16 residues. V dropped 5 bases and J dropped 1 base, with 18 bases sitting between them. The CDR3 bases are TGTGCCAGCAGTTTGGCAGGGTCCCCCCTATCCTACGAGCAGTACTTC. It specifies CASSLAGSPLSYEQYF.

This clonotype showed up many times. The V gene is TRBV9, the J gene TRBJ1-4; possible D gene TRBD1, 5 bases. V shed 0 bases and J shed 5 bases, with 14 bases lying between them. The CDR3 extends over 16 amino acids. Germline V gene sequence: CDR1 SGDLS, CDR2 YYNGEE. This CDR3 is CASSVGGFRTNEKLFF. DNA for the CDR3: TGTGCCAGCAGCGTAGGGGGGTTTCGAACCAATGAAAAACTGTTTTTT.

A few counts support this clonotype. The J gene is TRBJ2-4, the V gene TRBV5-1; no firm D call. The ends were cut back, 6 bases at V and 1 base at J, with 17 bases in the middle. The CDR3 totals 16 residues. CDR1 and CDR2 (germline): SGHRS, YFSETQ. The CDR3 loop reads CASTHGNGRAKNIQYF. CDR3 coding DNA: TGCGCCAGCACTCACGGAAATGGGCGGGCCAAAAACATTCAGTACTTC.

About this clonotype: The junction shows a germline mismatch at one end, possibly a read error. The V gene is TRBV28, the J gene TRBJ1-4; D possibly corresponds to TRBD1 (6 bases). The germline CDR1 and CDR2 sequences are MDHEN and SYDVKM. The CDR3 extends over 15 amino acids. CDR3 bases: TGTGCCAGCAGTTCGCTGGACAGTATTAATGAAAAAGTGTTTTTT. Translation: CASSSLDSINEKVFF.

This clonotype was counted ten times or more. The V gene is TRBV7-9, the J gene TRBJ1-5, with D perhaps matching TRBD1 (5 bases). The CDR3 has 12 amino acids. V dropped 5 bases and J dropped 8 bases, with 10 bases sitting between them. Germline V gene data show CDR1 as SEHNR and CDR2 as FQNEAQ (reference sequence). In nucleotides, the CDR3 is TGTGCCAGCAGCCCGTGGGGGGAGCCCCAGCATTTT. Protein product: CASSPWGEPQHF. The full variable domain, with the rest looked up from reference TRBV7-9 and TRBJ1-5, is DTGVSQNPRHKITKRGQNVTFRCDPISEHNRLYWYRQTLGQGPEFLTYFQNEAQLEKSRLLSDRFSAERPKGSFSTLEIQRTEQGDSAMYLCASSPWGEPQHFGDGTRLSIL.

This clonotype was seen at least ten times. The chain's CDR3 is CASSQGQGLSNQPQHF. CDR3 nucleotides: TGTGCCAGCAGCCAGGGCCAGGGATTGAGCAATCAGCCCCAGCATTTT. The genes are TRBV3-1 and TRBJ1-5; possibly TRBD1 for D (5 bases). The CDR3 spans 16 residues. Looked up from germline, CDR1 is LGHDT and CDR2 is YNNKEL (reference sequence). Trimming took 3 bases from V and 1 from J, leaving 13 bases between them.

The genes are TRBV7-9 and TRBJ2-7; D remains ambiguous. Looked up from germline, CDR1 is SEHNR and CDR2 is FQNEAQ (reference sequence). Trimming pared 0 bases from V and 9 bases from J, leaving 12 bases between. The CDR3 loop spans 13 amino acids. CDR3 loop: CASSLAILSWQYF. The CDR3 nucleotides read TGTGCCAGCAGCTTAGCGATTCTGAGCTGGCAGTACTTC.

This clonotype was seen ten or more times. The chain is built from TRBV24-1 and TRBJ2-3; D remains ambiguous. The germline V and J ends were trimmed by 7 bases and 2 bases, with 15 bases remaining between them. The CDR3 sequence is 15 residues long. Germline V gives CDR1 KGHDR, CDR2 SFDVKD. CDR3 bases: TGTGCCACCAGACCCGAAAGACCATCCACAGATACGCAGTATTTT. Protein: CATRPERPSTDTQYF.

Only a few counts were recorded for this clonotype. This sequence joins TRBV12-3 or TRBV12-4 and TRBJ1-1, with 7 bases aligning to TRBD1. V trimming: 8 bases; J trimming: 9 bases; junction bases outside the gene matches: 9. The CDR3 is 12 amino acids. The DNA for the CDR3 is TGTGCCAGCCAGACAGGGACCTCTAAAGCTTTCTTT. As protein: CASQTGTSKAFF.